This T cell receptor beta chain was identified during a study of T cell repertoires in cytomegalovirus infection. This clonotype has just a few counts. The germline CDR1 and CDR2 sequences are DFQATT and SNEGSKA (reference sequence). The junction had 11 bases not matched to a gene; V was cut back by 6 bases and J by 1 base. CDR3 length: 16 residues. MiXCR, run by TCRdb on the reads, gives a single entry per CDR3 protein. This table holds roughly 200,000 distinct CDR3 sequences, approximately 9.7% found once. The genes are TRBV20-1 and TRBJ2-4; 8 bases are a match to TRBD2. This TCR derives from a human donor in good health (CMV status not recorded). Some clones in this sample may be carry-over from other donors' samples. What was sequenced was PBMCs. CDR3 sequence reads: CSAPSLLAGAKNIQYF. Here the CDR3 DNA reads TGCAGTGCCCCCTCGTTGTTAGCGGGGGCCAAAAACATTCAGTACTTC.